This T cell receptor (beta chain) came from a study of breast tumors, draining lymph nodes, adjacent tissues (TCRdb year 2016). For context, the study as a whole: The study compared TCR beta repertoires across tumor, adjacent nontumor tissue and axillary lymph nodes from breast cancer patients. In human breast cancer, the study set out to assess how tumor, surrounding tissue and draining lymph node repertoires relate to one another and whether T cells might be exchanged between them. Study-wide conclusions, independent of this receptor: Rather than being directly demonstrated, the conclusion that tumor T cells originate in lymph nodes was presented as consistent with a hypothesis. A scenario in which most tumor T cells derive from the lymph node and then expand within tumor tissue was judged to be consistent with the data. T-cell repertoire diversity in tumors was found to be lower than in lymph nodes but higher than in nontumor tissue, and preferential V and J gene usage was observed. Tumor and nontumor tissue repertoires were found to be significantly more similar in luminal-like than in basal-like breast cancer.

Many counts were recorded for this clonotype. Its antigen is not yet known. No base quality information exists; no much larger clone differs at one position. The axillary draining lymph nodes of breast cancer patients were the source of the lymph node samples. After removal of 3 bases from V and 5 bases from J, the junction retains 7 bases not matched to a gene. The CDR3, from cysteine to phenylalanine, totals 14 residues. The retained sequence is limited to the CDR3, 42 bases, with the frame set at the first base. The germline V gene encodes CDR1 SGHKS and CDR2 YYEKEE (reference sequence). TCRdb names Illumina HiSeq 2000 as the instrument used. TCR beta chain libraries were generated through multiplex PCR amplification. High-throughput sequencing was used to analyze the amplified TCR beta chain products. The public sequencing data were trimmed at Q25 with fastp and processed into clonotypes with MiXCR by TCRdb, which kept only in-frame beta chains. Identical CDR3 protein sequences are pooled into one entry, listed with their most common genes and DNA. The table for this sample lists fewer than 200,000 distinct CDR3 sequences; 25% to 40% of them were counted only once. Of the sample, 3.8% falls within the top ten clones.

The specimen sequenced was axillary lymph node tissue. The V and J genes are TRBV5-5 and TRBJ2-5; the junction holds 7 bases that match TRBD1. This clonotype originated in a female donor with breast cancer. Some clones in this sample may be carry-over from other donors' samples. The DNA sequence is as follows: TGTGCCAGCAGCTCCCTCAGGGGGTTCGAGACCCAGTACTTC. Translated, this gives CASSSLRGFETQYF.